The 8 T cell receptor beta chains below were found in one sample sequenced in a study of cytomegalovirus exposure and HLA in healthy donors. Use of 60 Vbeta and 13 Jbeta primers characterized the PCR. The repertoire was sequenced with immunoSEQ multiplex PCR; TCRdb's copy has only in-frame clones and lacks some. Here the sample spans about 180,000 clones, 75% to 80% being singletons. The source material was PBMCs. All receptors derive from a man aged 40-55 years in good health and CMV-seropositive.

J is TRBJ1-5 and V is TRBV28; D may be TRBD1 (5 bases). The CDR3 has 14 residues. Trimming removed 3 bases from V and 5 bases from J, with 11 bases in between. Germline CDR1 reads MDHEN; CDR2 reads SYDVKM. The CDR3 DNA sequence: TGTGCCAGCAGTTTGGGGGGTAGGCATCAGCCCCAGCATTTT. Amino acids: CASSLGGRHQPQHF.

This clone was counted once. Other DNA sequences in the sample encode the same CDR3. The V gene is TRBV7-9, the J gene TRBJ2-3, with D possibly TRBD2 on 6 matching bases. The CDR3 contains 16 residues. Trimming pared 2 bases from V and 0 bases from J, leaving 12 bases between. CDR1 is SEHNR and CDR2 is FQNEAQ in the germline V gene (reference sequence). This CDR3 is CASSLRRGTSTDTQYF. The CDR3 DNA sequence: TGTGCCAGCAGCTTAAGGAGGGGAACTAGCACAGATACGCAGTATTTT.

The chain couples TRBV9 to TRBJ2-7; TRBD1 agrees at 10 bases. The CDR3 covers 14 residues. J gave up 6 bases and V 7 bases, and 10 bases lay outside the gene matches. Germline assignment: CDR1 SGDLS and CDR2 YYNGEE. The CDR3 spells CASGPGTGAGEQYF. CDR3 coding DNA: TGTGCCAGCGGTCCCGGGACAGGGGCCGGCGAGCAGTACTTC.

The chain joins TRBV2 to TRBJ1-5; tentative D call: TRBD1 (5 bases). The length of the CDR3 is 14 residues. CDR1 is SNHLY and CDR2 is FYNNEI in the germline V gene. Trimming removed 6 bases from V and 1 base from J, with 10 bases in between. This chain's CDR3 is CASRKGVSNQPQHF. The CDR3 DNA reads as TGTGCCAGCAGAAAAGGGGTGAGCAATCAGCCCCAGCATTTT.

The J gene is TRBJ2-7, the V gene TRBV9; 7 bases line up with TRBD1. There are 13 residues in the CDR3. The trim removed 2 bases at V and 6 bases at J, leaving 5 bases unmatched. CDR1 is SGDLS and CDR2 is YYNGEE in the germline V gene. This CDR3 reads CASSVLQGSEQYF. The CDR3 DNA is TGTGCCAGCAGCGTGCTACAGGGGAGCGAGCAGTACTTC.

The gene calls are TRBV27 and TRBJ1-4; TRBD1 matches 8 bases. CDR1 is MNHEY and CDR2 is SMNVEV in the germline V gene (reference sequence). This CDR3 has 13 residues. V was pared by 5 bases and J by 8 bases, with 4 bases of the junction left unmatched. The CDR3 nucleotides are TGTGCCAGCAGTCTACGACAGGGGGAAAAACTGTTTTTT. Translated, it gives CASSLRQGEKLFF.

The chain carries TRBV30 and TRBJ2-1; 10 bases are shared with TRBD2. CDR3 length: 13 amino acids. Trimming at V came to 3 bases and at J to 10 bases, leaving 6 bases not matched to a gene. Germline V gene data show CDR1 as GTSNPN and CDR2 as SVGIG (reference sequence). The CDR3 nucleotides read TGTGCCTGGAGAGGTCTAGCGGGAGCCGAGCAGTTCTTC. This translates into CAWRGLAGAEQFF.

The chain recombines TRBV28 with TRBJ1-1; D uncertain. The ends were cut back, 3 bases at V and 0 bases at J, with 17 bases in the middle. Germline-derived CDR1 and CDR2 are MDHEN and SYDVKM. CDR3 length equals 17 residues. In nucleotides, the CDR3 is TGTGCCAGCAGTTTTGAAAGTGCAGGATCCATGAACACTGAAGCTTTCTTT. Protein: CASSFESAGSMNTEAFF.